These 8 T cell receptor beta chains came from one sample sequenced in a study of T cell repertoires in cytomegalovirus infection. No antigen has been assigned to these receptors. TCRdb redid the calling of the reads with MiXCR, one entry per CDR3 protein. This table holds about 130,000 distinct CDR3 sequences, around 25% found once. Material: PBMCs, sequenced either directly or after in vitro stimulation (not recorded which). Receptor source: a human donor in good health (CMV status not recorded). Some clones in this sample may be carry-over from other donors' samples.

This chain's CDR3 is CASSIGGMTRVGSDTQYF. The DNA for the CDR3 is TGTGCCAGTAGTATAGGAGGAATGACAAGGGTGGGGTCCGATACGCAGTATTTT. The chain recombines TRBV19 with TRBJ2-3; the D is unclear. Germline CDR1 LNHDA, CDR2 SQIVND (reference sequence). This CDR3 has 18 residues. The V end lost 1 base, the J end lost 6 bases, and 23 bases lay between the germline ends.

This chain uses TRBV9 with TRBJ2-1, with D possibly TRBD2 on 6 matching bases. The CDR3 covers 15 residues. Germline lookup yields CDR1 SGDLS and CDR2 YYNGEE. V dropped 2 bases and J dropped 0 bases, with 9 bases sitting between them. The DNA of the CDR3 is TGTGCCAGCAGCGTCGGCGGGAACTCCTACAATGAGCAGTTCTTC. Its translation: CASSVGGNSYNEQFF.

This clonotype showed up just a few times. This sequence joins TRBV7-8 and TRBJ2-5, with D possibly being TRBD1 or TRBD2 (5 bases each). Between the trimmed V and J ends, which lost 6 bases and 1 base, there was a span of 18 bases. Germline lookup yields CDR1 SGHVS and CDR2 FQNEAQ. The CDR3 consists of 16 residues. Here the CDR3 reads CASRAARDGRQETQYF. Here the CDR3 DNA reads TGTGCCAGCAGGGCAGCCAGGGACGGCCGCCAAGAGACCCAGTACTTC.

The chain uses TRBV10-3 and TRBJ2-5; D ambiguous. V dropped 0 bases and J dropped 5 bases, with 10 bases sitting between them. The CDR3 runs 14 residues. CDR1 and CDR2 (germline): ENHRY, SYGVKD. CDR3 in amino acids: CAISESGGTETQYF. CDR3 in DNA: TGTGCCATCAGTGAGTCGGGTGGAACGGAGACCCAGTACTTC.

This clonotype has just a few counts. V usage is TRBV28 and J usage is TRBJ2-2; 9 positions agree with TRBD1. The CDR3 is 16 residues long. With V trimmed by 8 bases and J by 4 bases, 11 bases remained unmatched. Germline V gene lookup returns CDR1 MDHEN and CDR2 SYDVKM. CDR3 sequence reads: CASEPSGTGSTGELFF. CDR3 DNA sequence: TGTGCCAGCGAACCTTCCGGGACAGGGTCCACCGGGGAGCTGTTTTTT.

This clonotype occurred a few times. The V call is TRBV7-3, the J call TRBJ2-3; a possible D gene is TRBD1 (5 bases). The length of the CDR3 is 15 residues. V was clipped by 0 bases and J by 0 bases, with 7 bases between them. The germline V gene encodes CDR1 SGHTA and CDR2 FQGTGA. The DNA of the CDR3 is TGTGCCAGCAGCTTAACGACAGCTAGCACAGATACGCAGTATTTT. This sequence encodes CASSLTTASTDTQYF.

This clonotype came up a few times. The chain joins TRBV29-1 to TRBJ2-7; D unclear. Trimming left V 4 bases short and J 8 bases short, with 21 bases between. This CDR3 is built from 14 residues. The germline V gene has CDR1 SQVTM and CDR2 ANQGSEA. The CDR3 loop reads CSVVYRQPGEKQYF. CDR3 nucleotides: TGCAGCGTTGTGTATCGGCAGCCTGGTGAAAAGCAGTACTTC.

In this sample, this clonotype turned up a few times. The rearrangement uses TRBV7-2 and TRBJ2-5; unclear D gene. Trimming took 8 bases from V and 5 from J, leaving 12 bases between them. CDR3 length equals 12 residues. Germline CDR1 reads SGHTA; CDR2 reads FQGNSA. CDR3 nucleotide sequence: TGTGCCAGCGGGAAACGGTGGGAGACCCAGTACTTC. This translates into CASGKRWETQYF.